These 27 T cell receptor beta chains came from one sample sequenced in a study of shared clonotypes between healthy human individuals. The table came from immunoSEQ multiplex PCR; TCRdb's copy has only in-frame clones and leaves some out. The sample gives over 2,000,000 clones, roughly 95% of which show up once; about 1.7% is in the top ten. Selected positively for CCR7 and CD45RO-negative, naive CD8 cells excluded terminally differentiated effector memory CD45RA+ cells. The source material was naive CD8+ T cells from PBMCs. Every receptor here comes from a young man in good health. Some clones in this sample may be carry-over from other donors' samples.

The chain employs TRBV29-1 and TRBJ1-2; 9 bases align to TRBD1. CDR3 length: 13 residues. Germline V gene lookup returns CDR1 SQVTM and CDR2 ANQGSEA. The V segment lost 7 bases and the J segment 3 bases; nucleotides outside the gene matches: 6. This chain's CDR3 is CSAQGQGDYGYTF. Written as DNA, the CDR3 is TGCAGCGCCCAGGGACAGGGCGACTATGGCTACACCTTC. Using reference TRBV29-1 and TRBJ1-2 for the parts outside the CDR3, the full variable domain is SAVISQKPSRDICQRGTSLTIQCQVDSQVTMMFWYRQQPGQSLTLIATANQGSEATYESGFVIDKFPISRPNLTFSTLTVSNMSPEDSSIYLCSAQGQGDYGYTFGSGTRLTVV.

V is TRBV28 and J is TRBJ1-2, with D perhaps TRBD1 (5 bases). The germline V gene encodes CDR1 MDHEN and CDR2 SYDVKM. The V and J ends lost 2 bases and 4 bases respectively, with 20 bases between them. The length of the CDR3 is 17 residues. In nucleotides, the CDR3 is TGTGCCAGCAGTTTAGGCCGCAGGGTCCGCGGGACCTATGGCTACACCTTC. Translating gives CASSLGRRVRGTYGYTF.

The chain carries TRBV5-4 and TRBJ2-7, with a weak D call TRBD1 (7 bases). Germline CDR1 reads SGHNT; CDR2 reads YYREEE (reference sequence). The CDR3 totals 14 residues. With 0 bases removed from V and 6 bases from J, the gap between germline ends came to 13 bases. The CDR3 DNA reads TGTGCCAGCAGCTTGGCTTCAGGGGGAGGCGAGCAGTACTTC. Its translation: CASSLASGGGEQYF.

The V gene is TRBV29-1, the J gene TRBJ2-1, with TRBD1 as a possible D gene (6 bases). The CDR3 is 14 residues long. Trimming took 2 bases from V and 8 from J, leaving 16 bases between them. Germline lookup yields CDR1 SQVTM and CDR2 ANQGSEA. CDR3 amino acids: CSVESPRGYDEQFF. Written as DNA, the CDR3 is TGCAGCGTTGAATCACCAAGGGGGTACGATGAGCAGTTCTTC.

The V gene is TRBV4-1, the J gene TRBJ1-1; TRBD1 is a possible D gene (6 bases). The V end was cut by 5 bases, the J end by 6 bases, with 16 bases between. This CDR3 has 14 residues. Germline V gene data show CDR1 as MGHRA and CDR2 as YSYEKL. DNA for the CDR3: TGCGCCAGCAGCACCATAGGGGGGGTCGCTGAAGCTTTCTTT. Protein: CASSTIGGVAEAFF.

Remarks on this clone: The same CDR3 also results from other DNA sequences found in this sample. This chain joins TRBV27 and TRBJ1-1; the D is unclear. V gave up 2 bases and J gave up 4 bases, with 11 bases separating them. The CDR3 runs to 14 residues. The germline V gene has CDR1 MNHEY and CDR2 SMNVEV (reference sequence). The CDR3 DNA is TGTGCCAGCAGTTTAATCGGGGTTGGCACTGAAGCTTTCTTT. Protein sequence: CASSLIGVGTEAFF.

J is TRBJ2-3 and V is TRBV19; D call uncertain. The germline V gene encodes CDR1 LNHDA and CDR2 SQIVND (reference sequence). The CDR3 contains 14 residues. The V end was cut by 1 base, the J end by 1 base, with 6 bases between. The CDR3 sequence is CASSIGGRTDTQYF. For the CDR3, the DNA is TGTGCCAGTAGTATAGGAGGCCGCACAGATACGCAGTATTTT.

V and J are TRBV6-5 and TRBJ2-7, with D perhaps given as TRBD1 or TRBD2 (5 bases each). The V end was cut by 6 bases, the J end by 1 base, with 13 bases between. Per the germline V gene, CDR1 is MNHEY and CDR2 is SVGAGI. The CDR3 consists of 14 residues. The CDR3 DNA reads as TGTGCCAGCAGCCTGGTGGGGACGTCCTACGAGCAGTACTTC. This gives the protein CASSLVGTSYEQYF.

This rearrangement joins TRBV29-1 to TRBJ2-1, with no clear D. CDR1 SQVTM and CDR2 ANQGSEA come from the germline V gene. This CDR3 has 11 amino acids. Trimming left V 6 bases short and J 15 bases short, with 18 bases between. Here the CDR3 reads CSVWAPGPRFF. The CDR3 DNA is TGCAGCGTGTGGGCCCCCGGCCCCAGGTTCTTC.

V usage is TRBV4-3 and J usage is TRBJ2-2; no definite D call. With 0 bases removed from V and 6 bases from J, the gap between germline ends came to 11 bases. The CDR3 consists of 15 residues. Germline CDR1 reads LGHNA; CDR2 reads YSLEER. CDR3: CASSQDALRAGELFF. The DNA for the CDR3 is TGCGCCAGCAGCCAAGACGCCCTTAGAGCCGGGGAGCTGTTTTTT.

The chain joins TRBV4-3 to TRBJ2-7, with TRBD2 identical over 15 bases. Germline trimming cut 1 base from V and 4 bases from J; bases unmatched to any gene: 8. Germline CDR1 reads LGHNA; CDR2 reads YSLEER. The CDR3 contains 18 residues. CDR3 sequence reads: CASSQGTSGRALLYEQYF. CDR3 sequence (DNA): TGCGCCAGCAGCCAAGGGACTAGCGGGAGGGCCCTCTTGTACGAGCAGTACTTC.

This chain connects TRBV2 to TRBJ2-3; 11 bases line up with TRBD2. After removal of 3 bases from V and 1 base from J, the junction contained 3 bases not matched to a gene. This CDR3 comprises 16 residues. Germline V gene data show CDR1 as SNHLY and CDR2 as FYNNEI. CDR3 in DNA: TGTGCCAGCAGTGATGCACTAGCGGGAGGCACAGATACGCAGTATTTT. This sequence encodes CASSDALAGGTDTQYF.

The rearrangement joins TRBV11-3 to TRBJ2-1, with D uncertain. Trimming stripped 0 bases from V and 5 bases from J, with 11 bases between. The CDR3 has 15 residues. Germline V gives CDR1 SGHNT, CDR2 YENEEA. CDR3 coding DNA: TGTGCCAGCAGCTTAGATCGCCAGCCGAACAATGAGCAGTTCTTC. It codes for CASSLDRQPNNEQFF.

This chain links TRBV7-6 with TRBJ2-1, with a possible D match to TRBD2 (6 bases). This CDR3 region has 15 residues. The germline CDR1 and CDR2 sequences are SGHVS and FNYEAQ. Between the trimmed V and J ends, which lost 5 bases and 3 bases, there was a span of 14 bases. CDR3 bases: TGTGCCAGCAGCAGAAATAGCGGAGTCTACAATGAGCAGTTCTTC. Encoded protein: CASSRNSGVYNEQFF.

The V call is TRBV2, the J call TRBJ2-5, with a tentative D call TRBD1 (6 bases). The CDR3 has 14 amino acids. Germline values: CDR1 SNHLY, CDR2 FYNNEI. With 6 bases removed from V and 4 bases from J, the gap between germline ends came to 15 bases. In DNA, the CDR3 is TGTGCCAGCAGCCCAGGGGAAGGGCTAGAGACCCAGTACTTC. Protein sequence: CASSPGEGLETQYF.

The chain links TRBV4-1 to TRBJ1-1, with 9 bases fitting TRBD1. Germline V lookup: CDR1 MGHRA, CDR2 YSYEKL. The CDR3 length is 14 residues. V trimming: 4 bases; J trimming: 3 bases; junction bases outside the gene matches: 3. The CDR3 loop reads CASSPGQGYTEAFF. The DNA of the CDR3 is TGCGCCAGCAGCCCGGGACAGGGATACACTGAAGCTTTCTTT.

The V and J genes are TRBV6-6 and TRBJ2-1; possible D gene TRBD1, 5 bases. Trimming left V 8 bases short and J 9 bases short, with 11 bases between. This CDR3 region has 11 residues. Per the germline V gene, CDR1 is MNHNY and CDR2 is SVGAGI (reference sequence). The CDR3: CASGQGSEQFF. The CDR3 DNA follows: TGTGCCAGCGGGCAGGGTAGTGAGCAGTTCTTC.

This chain joins TRBV4-1 and TRBJ1-1; D gene ambiguous. The CDR3 has 14 residues. Trimming removed 2 bases from V and 2 bases from J, with 9 bases in between. Germline V lookup: CDR1 MGHRA, CDR2 YSYEKL. CDR3 sequence: CASSQLLTNTEAFF. DNA of the CDR3: TGCGCCAGCAGCCAACTACTTACCAACACTGAAGCTTTCTTT.

This sequence joins TRBV11-2 and TRBJ2-7, with 9 nucleotides matching TRBD2. V trimming: 1 base; J trimming: 5 bases; junction bases outside the gene matches: 6. This CDR3 comprises 15 residues. CDR1 is SGHAT and CDR2 is FQNNGV in the germline V gene. The CDR3 sequence: CASSLVVAGGNEQYF. CDR3 DNA sequence: TGTGCCAGCAGCTTAGTTGTGGCGGGAGGGAACGAGCAGTACTTC. Full variable domain (remainder filled in from reference TRBV11-2 and TRBJ2-7): EAGVAQSPRYKIIEKRQSVAFWCNPISGHATLYWYQQILGQGPKLLIQFQNNGVVDDSQLPKDRFSAERLKGVDSTLKIQPAKLEDSAVYLCASSLVVAGGNEQYFGPGTRLTVT.

This chain uses TRBV30 with TRBJ2-7; 8 positions agree with TRBD1. With 5 bases clipped from V and 1 base from J, the junction kept 4 bases outside the gene matches. Per the germline V gene, CDR1 is GTSNPN and CDR2 is SVGIG (reference sequence). This CDR3 has 13 amino acids. CDR3 sequence reads: CAWDYRGSYEQYF. For the CDR3, the DNA is TGTGCCTGGGACTACAGGGGGTCCTACGAGCAGTACTTC.

This chain links TRBV28 with TRBJ2-2; weak D call: TRBD1 (5 bases). CDR1 is MDHEN and CDR2 is SYDVKM in the germline V gene. CDR3 length equals 15 residues. V lost 7 bases, J lost 0 bases, and 12 bases lay in between. Here the CDR3 reads CASISDSTNTGELFF. As DNA, the CDR3 is TGTGCCAGCATATCTGACAGCACGAACACCGGGGAGCTGTTTTTT.

J is TRBJ2-2 and V is TRBV9, with TRBD2 matching 10 bases. From germline, CDR1 is SGDLS and CDR2 YYNGEE. After removal of 4 bases from V and 7 bases from J, the junction contained 4 bases not matched to a gene. The CDR3 totals 14 residues. The CDR3 here is CASSSRTSGGELFF. The CDR3, as DNA: TGTGCCAGCAGCTCCAGGACTAGCGGCGGGGAGCTGTTTTTT.

J is TRBJ2-1 and V is TRBV6-6, with D maybe TRBD2 (6 bases). The germline V gene encodes CDR1 MNHNY and CDR2 SVGAGI (reference sequence). V gave up 2 bases and J gave up 9 bases, with 14 bases separating them. The CDR3 length is 14 residues. As DNA, the CDR3 is TGTGCCAGCAGTTACGGGGACTCCTGGGGTGAGCAGTTCTTC. This gives the protein CASSYGDSWGEQFF.

As concerns this clone: The identical CDR3 is also encoded by other nucleotide sequences in the sample. The chain recombines TRBV27 with TRBJ2-7, with 10 bases fitting TRBD1. The CDR3 loop spans 15 amino acids. From germline, CDR1 is MNHEY and CDR2 SMNVEV (reference sequence). Trimming removed 5 bases from V and 2 bases from J; junction bases left unmatched: 6. As DNA, the CDR3 is TGTGCCAGCAGTCTCCGGGACAGGGGAACCTACGAGCAGTACTTC. This gives the protein CASSLRDRGTYEQYF.

The chain joins TRBV6-5 to TRBJ1-2, with D perhaps TRBD1 (5 bases). The ends were cut back, 5 bases at V and 3 bases at J, with 13 bases in the middle. The germline V gene has CDR1 MNHEY and CDR2 SVGAGI. The CDR3 contains 14 residues. As DNA, the CDR3 is TGTGCCAGCAGTCCGACCACAGGATACTATGGCTACACCTTC. Encoded protein: CASSPTTGYYGYTF.

The chain is built from TRBV27 and TRBJ1-1, with TRBD1 matching 7 bases. The V segment lost 6 bases and the J segment 4 bases; nucleotides outside the gene matches: 11. CDR3 length: 15 amino acids. CDR1 MNHEY and CDR2 SMNVEV come from the germline V gene (reference sequence). In DNA form, the CDR3 reads TGTGCCAGCAGCTCCCCACCGACAGGGAGCACTGAAGCTTTCTTT. This codes for CASSSPPTGSTEAFF.

V and J are TRBV29-1 and TRBJ1-1, with 7 bases identical to TRBD1. V lost 6 bases and J lost 0; bases outside the gene matches: 7. The CDR3 covers 14 residues. Germline V gives CDR1 SQVTM, CDR2 ANQGSEA. The CDR3 coding sequence is TGCAGCGTGGTGACAGGGCCCATGAACACTGAAGCTTTCTTT. Its protein is CSVVTGPMNTEAFF.